This TCR beta chain was identified during a study of CD8 T cells in Susac syndrome. At the level of the study: Blood was drawn from Susac syndrome patients while they were therapy-naive, on corticosteroids, or on intravenous immunoglobulin alone.

This clonotype was seen only a few times. Its antigen is currently unknown. Germline V gene data show CDR1 as LGHDT and CDR2 as YNNKEL (reference sequence). This CDR3 contains 13 residues. V lost 4 bases to trimming and J lost 4 bases; unmatched junction nucleotides: 3. A quantity of about 0.5 to 1 ug RNA underwent reverse transcription using random hexamers. TCRdb analysed the immunoSEQ multiplex PCR reads with MiXCR anew, one entry per CDR3 protein. The repertoire includes 160,000 or so distinct CDR3 sequences, about 95% of them detected once, and 0.15% to 0.2% sits in the top ten. TCR beta sequencing covered blood CD8+ and CD4+ T cells. Diagnostic criteria defined recently for definite or probable disease were met by the Susac syndrome patients. Study-level results: The CD4+ T cell repertoires in Susac syndrome did not show any clonal expansion.

Input material: CD4+ T cells from PBMCs. V usage is TRBV3-1 and J usage is TRBJ1-2; TRBD1 agrees at 7 bases. The clonotype comes from a human donor with Susac syndrome. The CDR3 spells CASSPGTAYGYTF. In nucleotides, the CDR3 is TGTGCCAGCAGCCCCGGGACAGCCTATGGCTACACCTTC.